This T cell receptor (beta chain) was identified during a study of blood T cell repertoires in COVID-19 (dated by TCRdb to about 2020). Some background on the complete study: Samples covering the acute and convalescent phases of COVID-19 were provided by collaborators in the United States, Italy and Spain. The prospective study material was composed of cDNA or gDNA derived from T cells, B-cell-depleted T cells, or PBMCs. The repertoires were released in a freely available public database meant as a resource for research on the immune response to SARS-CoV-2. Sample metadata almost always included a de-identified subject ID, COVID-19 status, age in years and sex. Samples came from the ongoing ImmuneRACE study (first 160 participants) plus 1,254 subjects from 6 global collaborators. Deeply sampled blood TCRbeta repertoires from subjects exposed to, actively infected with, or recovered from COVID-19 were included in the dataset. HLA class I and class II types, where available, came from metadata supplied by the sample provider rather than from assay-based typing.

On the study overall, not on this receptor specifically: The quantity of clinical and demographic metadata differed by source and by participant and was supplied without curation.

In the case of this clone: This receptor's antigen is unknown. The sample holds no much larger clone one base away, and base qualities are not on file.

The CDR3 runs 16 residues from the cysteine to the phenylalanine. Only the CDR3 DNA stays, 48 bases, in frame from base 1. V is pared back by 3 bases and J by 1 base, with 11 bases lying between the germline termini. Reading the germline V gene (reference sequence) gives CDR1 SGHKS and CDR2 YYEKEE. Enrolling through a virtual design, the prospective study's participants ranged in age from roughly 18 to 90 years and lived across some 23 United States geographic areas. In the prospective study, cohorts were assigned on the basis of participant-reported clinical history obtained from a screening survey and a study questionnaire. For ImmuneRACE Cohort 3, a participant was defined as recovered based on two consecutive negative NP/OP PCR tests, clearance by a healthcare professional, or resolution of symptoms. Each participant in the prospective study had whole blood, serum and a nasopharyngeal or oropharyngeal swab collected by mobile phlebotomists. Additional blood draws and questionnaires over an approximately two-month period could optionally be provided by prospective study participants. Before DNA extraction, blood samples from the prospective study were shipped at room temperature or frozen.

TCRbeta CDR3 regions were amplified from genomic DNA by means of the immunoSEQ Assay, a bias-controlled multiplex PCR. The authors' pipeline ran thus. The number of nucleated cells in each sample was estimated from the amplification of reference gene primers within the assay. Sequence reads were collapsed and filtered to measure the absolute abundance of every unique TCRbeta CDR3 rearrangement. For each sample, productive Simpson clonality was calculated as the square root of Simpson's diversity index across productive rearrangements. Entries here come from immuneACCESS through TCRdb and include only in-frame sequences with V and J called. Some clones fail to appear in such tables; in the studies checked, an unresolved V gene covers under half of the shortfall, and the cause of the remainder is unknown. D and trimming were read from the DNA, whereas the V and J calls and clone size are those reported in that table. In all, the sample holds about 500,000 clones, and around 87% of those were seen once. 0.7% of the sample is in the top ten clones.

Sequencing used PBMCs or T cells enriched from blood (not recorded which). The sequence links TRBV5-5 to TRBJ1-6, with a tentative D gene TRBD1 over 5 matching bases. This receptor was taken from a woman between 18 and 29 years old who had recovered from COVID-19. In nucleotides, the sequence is TGTGCCAGCAGCTCCTCGGGGGAGTCCTATAATTCACCCCTCCACTTT. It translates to CASSSSGESYNSPLHF.